This T cell receptor (beta chain) is drawn from a study of Tregs in tolerant kidney transplant recipients. General study results and limits: For some patients, primers changed over time, blocking nucleotide-level comparison. Biological reproducibility was not directly addressed, but technical replication error appeared minimal.

The protocol was immunoSEQ multiplex PCR, while the TCRdb copy is restricted to in-frame clones and leaves out a portion. The table lists over 70,000 clones, roughly 90% of them singletons. The V and J ends lost 2 bases and 5 bases respectively, with 10 bases between them. CDR1 and CDR2 from the germline V gene are SGHTA and FQGNSA. The CDR3 runs to 14 residues. To note about this clone: What it binds is unknown.

Mixed chimerism was transient after nonmyeloablative marrow transplants from related graft donors. This receptor was obtained from a human patient who received a combined kidney and bone marrow transplant. Some T cells may be transferred from the graft donor. V is TRBV7-2 and J is TRBJ2-1, with D tentatively TRBD2 (6 bases). The sample here was CD4+ T cells from blood (PBMCs), taken 24 months after the transplant. As DNA, the CDR3 is TGTGCCAGCAGCTTAATTCCGGGGGACAATGAGCAGTTCTTC. This sequence encodes CASSLIPGDNEQFF.